The 8 T cell receptor beta chains given below trace back to one sample, sequenced in a study of cytomegalovirus exposure and HLA in healthy donors. The PCR used 60 Vbeta and 13 Jbeta primers. TCRdb's table, derived via immunoSEQ multiplex PCR, lists solely in-frame clones and lacks some. This sample has 100,000 to 150,000 clones, with over 60% found just once. Sequenced sample: PBMCs. The receptor source for this set is a man under 40 in good health and CMV-seronegative.

The CDR3 loop is CASRPYSDPSYEQYF. CDR3 bases: TGTGCCAGCAGACCCTATAGCGACCCTTCCTACGAGCAGTACTTC. V and J are TRBV6-4 and TRBJ2-7; possibly TRBD2 for D (5 bases). The V gene's germline CDR1 is MRHNA and CDR2 SNTAGT. This CDR3 is built from 15 residues. The ends were cut back, 6 bases at V and 1 base at J, with 16 bases in the middle.

The chain joins TRBV2 to TRBJ2-1; the D gene is possibly TRBD2 (6 bases). V lost 10 bases, J lost 0 bases, and 10 bases lay in between. The CDR3 has 13 residues. CDR1 is SNHLY, CDR2 FYNNEI, per germline. The CDR3 sequence is CATQGLSYNEQFF. CDR3 in DNA: TGTGCCACCCAGGGACTCTCCTACAATGAGCAGTTCTTC.

This clone was picked up one time. The chain recombines TRBV10-3 with TRBJ1-2, with D unresolved. The CDR3 is 15 amino acids. The germline V gene has CDR1 ENHRY and CDR2 SYGVKD. V lost 2 bases and J 4 bases, leaving 14 bases between the germline ends. The CDR3 DNA is TGTGCCATCAGTGAGGAGTCGGGAAGATCCTATGGCTACACCTTC. It yields the protein CAISEESGRSYGYTF.

The gene calls are TRBV28 and TRBJ2-7; 11 nucleotides match TRBD1. Germline lookup yields CDR1 MDHEN and CDR2 SYDVKM. The CDR3 extends over 13 amino acids. V trimming: 10 bases; J trimming: 3 bases; junction bases outside the gene matches: 5. This CDR3 is CATSGTGGYEQYF. CDR3 bases: TGTGCCACCAGCGGGACAGGGGGCTACGAGCAGTACTTC.

This clone was counted once. V usage is TRBV11-2 and J usage is TRBJ2-7, with D possibly TRBD1 on 5 matching bases. The CDR3 is 14 residues long. Trimming removed 1 base from V and 1 base from J, with 8 bases in between. Germline values: CDR1 SGHAT, CDR2 FQNNGV. The CDR3 bases are TGTGCCAGCAGCTTAGGTGCAGGGTCCTACGAGCAGTACTTC. It codes for CASSLGAGSYEQYF.

Only a few counts were recorded for this clone. This chain uses TRBV5-4 with TRBJ2-5; 7 bases match TRBD1. Germline lookup yields CDR1 SGHNT and CDR2 YYREEE (reference sequence). J was trimmed by 1 base and V by 1 base; bases with no gene match: 4. The CDR3 has 15 amino acids. The CDR3 nucleotides are TGTGCCAGCAGCTTGCGCCGGGACAGCCAAGAGACCCAGTACTTC. Amino acid sequence: CASSLRRDSQETQYF.

This rearrangement joins TRBV5-1 to TRBJ1-1; 7 bases line up with TRBD1. The V segment lost 0 bases and the J segment 8 bases; nucleotides outside the gene matches: 7. The length of the CDR3 is 14 residues. Germline V gives CDR1 SGHRS, CDR2 YFSETQ. Here the CDR3 reads CASSLGDSRIEAFF. For the CDR3, the DNA is TGCGCCAGCAGCTTGGGGGACAGCCGAATAGAAGCTTTCTTT.

This sequence joins TRBV14 and TRBJ1-4; D gene unclear. Germline CDR1 and CDR2: SGHDN and FVKESK. The CDR3 has 17 residues. V was cut by 0 bases and J by 3 bases, with 14 bases left in between. This chain's CDR3 is CASSQDSILEANEKLFF. In DNA form, the CDR3 reads TGTGCCAGCAGCCAAGATAGCATTTTGGAGGCTAATGAAAAACTGTTTTTT.